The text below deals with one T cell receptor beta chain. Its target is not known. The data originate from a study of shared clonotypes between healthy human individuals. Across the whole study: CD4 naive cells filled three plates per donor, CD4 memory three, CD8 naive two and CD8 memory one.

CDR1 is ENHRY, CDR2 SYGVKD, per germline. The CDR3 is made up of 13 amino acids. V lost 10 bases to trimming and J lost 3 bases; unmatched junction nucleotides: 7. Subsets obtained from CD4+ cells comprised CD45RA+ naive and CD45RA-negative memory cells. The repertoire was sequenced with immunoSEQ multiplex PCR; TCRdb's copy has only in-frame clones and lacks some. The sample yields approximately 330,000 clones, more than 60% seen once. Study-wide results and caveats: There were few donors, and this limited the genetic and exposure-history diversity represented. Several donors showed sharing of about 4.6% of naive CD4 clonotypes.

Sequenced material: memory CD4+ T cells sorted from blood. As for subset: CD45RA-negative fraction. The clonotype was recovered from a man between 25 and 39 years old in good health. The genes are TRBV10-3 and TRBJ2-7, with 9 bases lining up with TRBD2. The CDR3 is CATFSGSVYEQYF. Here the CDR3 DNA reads TGTGCCACCTTTAGCGGGAGTGTCTACGAGCAGTACTTC.